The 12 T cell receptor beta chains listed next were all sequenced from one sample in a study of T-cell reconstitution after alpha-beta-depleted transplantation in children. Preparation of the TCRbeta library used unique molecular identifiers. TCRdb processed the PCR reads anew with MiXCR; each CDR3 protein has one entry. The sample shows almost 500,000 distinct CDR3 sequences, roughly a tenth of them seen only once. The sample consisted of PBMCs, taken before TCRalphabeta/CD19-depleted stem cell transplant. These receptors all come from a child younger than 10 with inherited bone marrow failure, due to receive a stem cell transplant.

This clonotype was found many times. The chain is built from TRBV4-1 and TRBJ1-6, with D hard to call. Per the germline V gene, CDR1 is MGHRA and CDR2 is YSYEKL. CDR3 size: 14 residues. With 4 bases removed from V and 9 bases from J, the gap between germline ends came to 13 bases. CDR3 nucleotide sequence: TGCGCCAGCAGCCCGTTGAATCGGGTTTCACCCCTCCACTTT. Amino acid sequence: CASSPLNRVSPLHF.

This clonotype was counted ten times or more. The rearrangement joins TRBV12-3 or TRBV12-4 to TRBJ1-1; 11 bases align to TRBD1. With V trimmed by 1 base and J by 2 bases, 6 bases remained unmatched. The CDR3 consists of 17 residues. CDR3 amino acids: CASSLGGGTGGNTEAFF. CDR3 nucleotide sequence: TGTGCCAGCAGTTTAGGGGGCGGGACAGGGGGTAACACTGAAGCTTTCTTT.

CDR3 in amino acids: CASSSQIGRRNNEQFF. CDR3 DNA: TGTGCCAGCAGTTCCCAGATTGGACGGCGCAACAATGAGCAGTTCTTC. The chain combines TRBV27 with TRBJ2-1, with D unresolved. Trimming cost V 4 bases and J 5 bases, with 18 bases left between them. The CDR3 length is 16 residues. Germline CDR1 MNHEY, CDR2 SMNVEV (reference sequence).

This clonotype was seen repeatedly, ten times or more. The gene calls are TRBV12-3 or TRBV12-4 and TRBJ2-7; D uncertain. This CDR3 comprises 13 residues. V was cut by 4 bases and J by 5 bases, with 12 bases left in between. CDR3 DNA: TGTGCCAGCAGTTCGTATGACTTACACGAGCAGTACTTC. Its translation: CASSSYDLHEQYF.

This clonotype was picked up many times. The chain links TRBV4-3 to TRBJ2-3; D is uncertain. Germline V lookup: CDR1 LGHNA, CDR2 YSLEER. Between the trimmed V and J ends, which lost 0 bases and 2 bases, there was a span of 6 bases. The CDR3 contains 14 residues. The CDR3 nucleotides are TGCGCCAGCAGCCAAGATCCCCCCACAGATACGCAGTATTTT. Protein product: CASSQDPPTDTQYF.

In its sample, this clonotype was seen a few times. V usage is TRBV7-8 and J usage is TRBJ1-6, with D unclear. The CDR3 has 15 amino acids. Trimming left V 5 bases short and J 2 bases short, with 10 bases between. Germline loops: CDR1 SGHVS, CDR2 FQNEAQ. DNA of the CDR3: TGTGCCAGCAGCCAGAGAGGGCCCTATAATTCACCCCTCCACTTT. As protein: CASSQRGPYNSPLHF.

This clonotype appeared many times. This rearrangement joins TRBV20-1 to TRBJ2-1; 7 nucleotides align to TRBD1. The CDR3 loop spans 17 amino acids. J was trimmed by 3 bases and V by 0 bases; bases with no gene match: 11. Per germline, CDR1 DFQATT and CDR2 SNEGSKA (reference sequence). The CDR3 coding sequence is TGCAGTGCTAGAGATAATACAGGGGCCAGAATCTACAATGAGCAGTTCTTC. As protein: CSARDNTGARIYNEQFF.

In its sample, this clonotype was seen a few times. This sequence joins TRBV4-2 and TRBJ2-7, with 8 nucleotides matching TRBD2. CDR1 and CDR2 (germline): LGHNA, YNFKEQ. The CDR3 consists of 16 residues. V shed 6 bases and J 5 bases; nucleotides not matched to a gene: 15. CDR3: CASSTSGAQGRNEQYF. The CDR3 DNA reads TGTGCCAGCAGTACTAGCGGAGCGCAAGGGAGAAACGAGCAGTACTTC.

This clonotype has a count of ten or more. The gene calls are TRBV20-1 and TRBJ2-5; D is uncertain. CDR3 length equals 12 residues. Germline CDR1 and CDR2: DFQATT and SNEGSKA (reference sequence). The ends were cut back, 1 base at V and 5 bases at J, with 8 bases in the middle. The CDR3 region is CSARAVEETQYF. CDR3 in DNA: TGCAGTGCTAGAGCGGTGGAGGAGACCCAGTACTTC.

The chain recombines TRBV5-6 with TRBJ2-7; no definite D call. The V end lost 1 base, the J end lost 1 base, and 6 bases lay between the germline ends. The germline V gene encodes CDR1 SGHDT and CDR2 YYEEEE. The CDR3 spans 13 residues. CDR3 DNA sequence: TGTGCCAGCAGCTTGCTCTTATCCTACGAGCAGTACTTC. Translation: CASSLLLSYEQYF.

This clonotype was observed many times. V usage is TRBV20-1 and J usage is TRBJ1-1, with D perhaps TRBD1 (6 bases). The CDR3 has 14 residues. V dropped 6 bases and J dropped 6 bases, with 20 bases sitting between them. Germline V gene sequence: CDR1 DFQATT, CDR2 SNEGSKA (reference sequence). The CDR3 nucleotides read TGCAGTGCCAAGGGCAGGGGTCGCCCAGCTGAAGCTTTCTTT. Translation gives CSAKGRGRPAEAFF.

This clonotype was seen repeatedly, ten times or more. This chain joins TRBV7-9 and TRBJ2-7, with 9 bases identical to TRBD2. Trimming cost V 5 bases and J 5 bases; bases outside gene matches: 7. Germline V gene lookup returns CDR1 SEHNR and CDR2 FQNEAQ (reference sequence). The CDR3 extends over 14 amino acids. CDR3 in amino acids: CASSPGRGGNEQYF. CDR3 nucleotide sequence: TGTGCCAGCAGCCCCGGGCGGGGGGGCAACGAGCAGTACTTC.